These 27 T cell receptor beta chains originate from one sample sequenced in a study of T cell changes during pregnancy in multiple sclerosis. Produced via immunoSEQ multiplex PCR; TCRdb's table is partial and in-frame only. The sample lists nearly 70,000 clones; under 95% were seen once. Sequenced material: peripheral blood, taken in the second trimester of pregnancy. All receptors derive from a female donor in good health, enrolled as a control in a pregnancy study.

This chain connects TRBV28 to TRBJ2-7; D is possibly TRBD1 (5 bases). The CDR3 extends over 14 amino acids. V lost 2 bases to trimming and J lost 7 bases, with 15 bases between them. The germline CDR1 and CDR2 sequences are MDHEN and SYDVKM. Written as DNA, the CDR3 is TGTGCCAGCAGTTTACGGTCAGGGTCTAGGGAGCAGTACTTC. Its protein product is CASSLRSGSREQYF.

This chain links TRBV18 with TRBJ2-2; 8 bases match TRBD1. V was pared by 8 bases and J by 2 bases, with 7 bases of the junction left unmatched. Germline V lookup: CDR1 KGHSH, CDR2 LQKENI. The CDR3 length is 15 residues. Here the CDR3 reads CASLRTGPNTGELFF. The CDR3 coding sequence is TGTGCCAGCCTGAGGACAGGGCCCAACACCGGGGAGCTGTTTTTT.

The rearrangement joins TRBV28 to TRBJ2-1, with 8 bases lining up with TRBD2. The V and J ends lost 6 bases and 4 bases, in that order; junction bases with no gene match: 8. The V gene's germline CDR1 is MDHEN and CDR2 SYDVKM. The CDR3 is 15 residues long. The chain's CDR3 is CASSLAGAPYNEQFF. DNA of the CDR3: TGTGCCAGCAGCCTAGCGGGCGCCCCGTACAATGAGCAGTTCTTC.

The V and J genes are TRBV20-1 and TRBJ1-2; no reliable D call. Germline assignment: CDR1 DFQATT and CDR2 SNEGSKA (reference sequence). This CDR3 has 10 amino acids. Between the trimmed V and J ends, which lost 7 bases and 4 bases, there was a span of 7 bases. The CDR3 bases are TGCAGTGTAGCAGCCTATGGCTACACCTTC. It yields the protein CSVAAYGYTF.

The V gene is TRBV18, the J gene TRBJ1-5, with TRBD1 identical over 9 bases. This CDR3 is built from 18 residues. Germline V gene data show CDR1 as KGHSH and CDR2 as LQKENI. With 3 bases clipped from V and 5 bases from J, the junction kept 14 bases outside the gene matches. The DNA of the CDR3 is TGTGCCAGCTCACCCCCGGGACAGGGTATTTTGGGAGATCAGCCCCAGCATTTT. Translated: CASSPPGQGILGDQPQHF. The full variable domain, its missing parts supplied by reference TRBV18 and TRBJ1-5, is NAGVMQNPRHLVRRRGQEARLRCSPMKGHSHVYWYRQLPEEGLKFMVYLQKENIIDESGMPKERFSAEFPKEGPSILRIQQVVRGDSAAYFCASSPPGQGILGDQPQHFGDGTRLSIL.

The J gene is TRBJ1-1, the V gene TRBV27; 9 bases are shared with TRBD1. CDR3 length: 14 amino acids. V dropped 5 bases and J dropped 1; count of bases not matched to a gene: 2. Germline V gene sequence: CDR1 MNHEY, CDR2 SMNVEV (reference sequence). In nucleotides, the CDR3 is TGTGCCAGCAGTCGGACAGGGGCGAACACTGAAGCTTTCTTT. It is translated as CASSRTGANTEAFF.

Comments on this clone: This may come from a read error, since a much larger clone is one base off. The V call is TRBV27, the J call TRBJ2-2; D call uncertain. The ends were cut back, 5 bases at V and 3 bases at J, with 7 bases in the middle. Germline lookup yields CDR1 MNHEY and CDR2 SMNVEV (reference sequence). There are 13 residues in the CDR3. The chain's CDR3 is CASSARDTGELFF. The CDR3 nucleotides read TGTGCCAGCAGTGCCCGGGACACCGGGGAGCTGTTTTTT.

This chain uses TRBV28 with TRBJ2-7; maybe TRBD2 (5 bases). CDR3 length: 12 residues. Germline CDR1 reads MDHEN; CDR2 reads SYDVKM. Between the trimmed V and J ends, which lost 4 bases and 9 bases, there was a span of 13 bases. Here the CDR3 DNA reads TGTGCCAGCAGTTGGCCCCCAAGCGGGCAGTACTTC. It translates to CASSWPPSGQYF.

This chain connects TRBV19 to TRBJ2-7, with 9 bases matching TRBD1. The length of the CDR3 is 14 residues. Looked up from germline, CDR1 is LNHDA and CDR2 is SQIVND (reference sequence). Trimming removed 3 bases from V and 2 bases from J; junction bases left unmatched: 2. The CDR3 sequence is CASSIGTGTYEQYF. In DNA, the CDR3 is TGTGCCAGTAGTATTGGGACAGGGACCTACGAGCAGTACTTC.

J is TRBJ2-5 and V is TRBV5-1, with 9 nucleotides matching TRBD2. This CDR3 is 16 amino acids long. Losses at the gene ends were 1 base for V and 4 bases for J; bases not matched to a gene: 8. Germline CDR1 SGHRS, CDR2 YFSETQ. The DNA of the CDR3 is TGCGCCAGCAGCTTGTCGCCAGCGGGGGGTCCAGAGACCCAGTACTTC. As protein: CASSLSPAGGPETQYF.

The rearrangement uses TRBV29-1 and TRBJ2-1, with a possible D match to TRBD2 (5 bases). V was trimmed by 0 bases and J by 0 bases, leaving 12 bases between them. CDR1 SQVTM and CDR2 ANQGSEA come from the germline V gene. The CDR3 is 16 residues long. CDR3 residues: CSVEDPSGSSYNEQFF. The CDR3 DNA follows: TGCAGCGTTGAAGATCCAAGCGGAAGCTCCTACAATGAGCAGTTCTTC.

The sample holds one count of this clone. The chain employs TRBV27 and TRBJ2-2, with 13 bases lining up with TRBD2. CDR1 and CDR2 from the germline V gene are MNHEY and SMNVEV (reference sequence). J was trimmed by 5 bases and V by 7 bases; bases with no gene match: 10. CDR3 size: 17 residues. The CDR3, as DNA: TGTGCCAGCACGATACTAGCGGGAGGGCCAGTAACCGGGGAGCTGTTTTTT. Translation gives CASTILAGGPVTGELFF.

The chain has TRBV19 and TRBJ1-4; D not resolved. The CDR3 covers 16 residues. Germline V gene data show CDR1 as LNHDA and CDR2 as SQIVND (reference sequence). V lost 5 bases and J lost 3, with 16 bases in between. As DNA, the CDR3 is TGTGCCAGTAGTTTCCAGGCAATGAGAGCTAATGAAAAACTGTTTTTT. Translation: CASSFQAMRANEKLFF.

The chain combines TRBV6-1 with TRBJ1-5; 7 bases are a match to TRBD1. Germline CDR1 and CDR2: MNHNS and SASEGT. V shed 4 bases, J shed 11 bases, and the junction held 8 bases outside the gene matches. There are 13 residues in the CDR3. CDR3 in amino acids: CASSGQGYGTQHF. The DNA for the CDR3 is TGTGCCAGCAGTGGACAGGGATACGGAACCCAGCATTTT.

The chain couples TRBV5-1 to TRBJ2-3, with 8 bases aligning to TRBD2. The germline V gene has CDR1 SGHRS and CDR2 YFSETQ. Losses at the gene ends were 4 bases for V and 6 bases for J; bases not matched to a gene: 7. The CDR3 totals 14 residues. CDR3 residues: CASSLGQRGDTQYF. The CDR3 DNA is TGCGCCAGCAGCCTCGGACAGCGGGGGGATACGCAGTATTTT.

This chain uses TRBV6-1 with TRBJ2-7; 10 bases match TRBD1. The J segment lost 3 bases and the V segment lost 10 bases, leaving 6 bases of the junction unmatched. Per the germline V gene, CDR1 is MNHNS and CDR2 is SASEGT. The CDR3 totals 13 residues. The chain's CDR3 is CAIRTGGFYEQYF. Written as DNA, the CDR3 is TGTGCCATCCGGACAGGGGGATTCTACGAGCAGTACTTC.

CDR3 sequence reads: CASSLRAGGIGETQYF. In nucleotides, the CDR3 is TGCGCCAGCAGCTTACGGGCAGGGGGCATTGGGGAGACCCAGTACTTC. The V call is TRBV5-1, the J call TRBJ2-5; TRBD1 matches 8 bases. This CDR3 has 16 residues. Per the germline V gene, CDR1 is SGHRS and CDR2 is YFSETQ. Trimming cost V 2 bases and J 5 bases; bases outside gene matches: 11.

The genes are TRBV5-4 and TRBJ2-3; D may be TRBD2 (5 bases). The V and J ends lost 2 bases and 2 bases respectively, with 18 bases between them. The germline CDR1 and CDR2 sequences are SGHNT and YYREEE (reference sequence). The CDR3 contains 17 residues. CDR3: CASSLRNSGLFTDTQYF. Here the CDR3 DNA reads TGTGCCAGCAGCTTACGTAATAGTGGACTGTTCACAGATACGCAGTATTTT.

Regarding this clone: A junction boundary mismatches the germline segment, possibly from a read error. The V gene is TRBV27, the J gene TRBJ2-7; TRBD1 matches at 9 bases. The CDR3 length is 13 residues. Germline assignment: CDR1 MNHEY and CDR2 SMNVEV (reference sequence). CDR3 bases: TGTACCAGCAACGGACAGGGGAGGGGCGAGCAGTACTTC. Residues: CTSNGQGRGEQYF.

This chain links TRBV7-2 with TRBJ1-5; D uncertain. Trimming pared 7 bases from V and 2 bases from J, leaving 9 bases between. This CDR3 has 13 residues. Germline V gives CDR1 SGHTA, CDR2 FQGNSA. The CDR3 nucleotides are TGTGCCAGCACGCGGGATGGCAATCAGCCCCAGCATTTT. It is translated as CASTRDGNQPQHF.

The table lists this clone with a count of one. The chain carries TRBV4-3 and TRBJ2-7; TRBD1 might be the D (6 bases). Germline CDR1 reads LGHNA; CDR2 reads YSLEER. The CDR3 is made up of 15 amino acids. V was pared by 6 bases and J by 0 bases, with 15 bases between. The CDR3 region has the DNA TGCGCCAGCAGTCCACAGGGTGCCCACTCCTACGAGCAGTACTTC. This gives the protein CASSPQGAHSYEQYF.

The V and J genes are TRBV5-1 and TRBJ2-1; maybe TRBD2 (5 bases). The germline gives CDR1 SGHRS, CDR2 YFSETQ. The CDR3 spans 13 residues. V lost 0 bases, J lost 7 bases, and 8 bases lay in between. The CDR3 sequence is CASSLAGNNEQFF. In DNA, the CDR3 is TGCGCCAGCAGCTTGGCGGGAAATAATGAGCAGTTCTTC.

This clone was seen only once. V and J are TRBV4-3 and TRBJ2-3; 16 nucleotides align to TRBD2. The length of the CDR3 is 19 residues. The V segment lost 5 bases and the J segment 2 bases; nucleotides outside the gene matches: 10. CDR1 and CDR2 (germline): LGHNA, YSLEER. CDR3 nucleotides: TGCGCCAGCAGCTCGGGACTAGCGGGAGGGCCGACCCACACAGATACGCAGTATTTT. It is translated as CASSSGLAGGPTHTDTQYF.

The chain uses TRBV27 and TRBJ1-5; D gene ambiguous. The V gene lost 9 bases and the J gene lost 0 bases, with 6 bases spanning the gap. The length of the CDR3 is 12 residues. Germline CDR1 reads MNHEY; CDR2 reads SMNVEV (reference sequence). CDR3 in amino acids: CASSNSNQPQHF. CDR3 DNA: TGTGCCAGTTCTAATAGCAATCAGCCCCAGCATTTT.

The chain recombines TRBV18 with TRBJ2-7; perhaps TRBD1 as D (6 bases). The V gene's germline CDR1 is KGHSH and CDR2 LQKENI. V was shortened by 3 bases and J by 2 bases, with 11 bases between the two germline ends. The CDR3 covers 14 residues. The CDR3 DNA is TGTGCCAGCTCACCTGGGACACCTCCCTACGAGCAGTACTTC. It codes for CASSPGTPPYEQYF.

The chain combines TRBV27 with TRBJ1-4, with 8 bases that match TRBD1. Germline trimming cut 6 bases from V and 2 bases from J; bases unmatched to any gene: 20. This CDR3 is 20 amino acids long. In germline, CDR1 is MNHEY, CDR2 SMNVEV (reference sequence). CDR3 sequence: CASSNKQRDRLSGTNEKLFF. Here the CDR3 DNA reads TGTGCCAGCAGCAACAAACAAAGGGACAGGCTATCGGGCACTAATGAAAAACTGTTTTTT.

The rearrangement uses TRBV29-1 and TRBJ1-1; D perhaps matches TRBD1 (6 bases). V was clipped by 6 bases and J by 4 bases, with 15 bases between them. The length of the CDR3 is 13 residues. Germline lookup yields CDR1 SQVTM and CDR2 ANQGSEA. CDR3 loop: CSVRGYQGTEAFF. As DNA, the CDR3 is TGCAGCGTGAGGGGGTACCAGGGCACTGAAGCTTTCTTT.